This entry features one TCR beta chain sequence. The data stem from a study of T cells in Graves' hyperthyroidism and ophthalmopathy. RNA transcripts gave rise to amplified TCR beta CDR3 regions. First-round RT-PCR targeting the TCR CDR3 was performed with the HTBI primer set. TCRdb passed the multiplex PCR reads through MiXCR, listing each CDR3 protein once. The repertoire includes over 650,000 distinct CDR3 sequences, roughly 17% of them detected once, and around 8% sits in the top ten. Fresh peripheral blood, 7.5 to 10 ml, was the source of the PBMCs. Germline loops: CDR1 MNHNS, CDR2 SASEGT. The V gene lost 4 bases and the J gene lost 0 bases, with 7 bases spanning the gap. The CDR3 length is 14 residues.

The chain combines TRBV6-1 with TRBJ1-5; D remains unclear. The sequenced material came from blood. The clonotype was recovered from a man between 18 and 29 years old with Graves' hyperthyroidism. CDR3 in DNA: TGTGCCAGCAGTGTTCTTCTTAGCAATCAGCCCCAGCATTTT. Protein product: CASSVLLSNQPQHF.